A selection of T cell receptor beta chains follows, all from one sample in a study of molecular identifiers for immune sequencing clone quantification. TCRdb called the PCR reads again in MiXCR, with one record for every CDR3 protein. The sample includes around 460,000 distinct CDR3 sequences, less than 30% seen only once; the top ten take just over 0.75%. The specimen sequenced was naive CD8+ T cells from blood, with Jurkat cell RNA spiked in. These receptors were obtained from a human donor in good health. Some libraries in this study had Jurkat cell RNA spiked in. The CDR3 runs from the conserved cysteine through the conserved F or W. A D gene is named only where the DNA matches it firmly. For some rows the clone size is stated as once, few or many, or as a class when expanded; others skip it.

length,V,J,size,D,DNA,CDR3
14,TRBV19,TRBJ2-1,NA,NA,TGTGCCAGTAGTTCCCAACCAGGGTACAATGAGCAGTTCTTC,CASSSQPGYNEQFF
14,TRBV7-9,TRBJ2-5,NA,TRBD1,TGTGCCAGCAGCACACCTCAGGGGGAAGAGACCCAGTACTTC,CASSTPQGEETQYF
18,TRBV27,TRBJ2-5,NA,NA,TGTGCCAGCAGTCCGATGACCCCGGGCGGCAGATCACAAGAGACCCAGTACTTC,CASSPMTPGGRSQETQYF
14,TRBV13,TRBJ2-7,few,TRBD2,TGTGCCAGCAGCTTCGGGGCGGGAGCGAGAGAGCAGTACTTC,CASSFGAGAREQYF
17,TRBV11-2,TRBJ2-1,few,TRBD2,TGTGCCAGCAGCCTAGGACTAGCGGGAGAGGCCTACAATGAGCAGTTCTTC,CASSLGLAGEAYNEQFF
11,TRBV6-1,TRBJ1-5,few,NA,TGTGCCAGCAGTGAGGCCCAGCCCCAGCATTTT,CASSEAQPQHF
15,TRBV5-8,TRBJ2-7,NA,TRBD1,TGTGCCAGCAGCGGACCGGACAGGGAGATAGGCGAGCAGTACTTC,CASSGPDREIGEQYF
15,TRBV18,TRBJ2-3,many,NA,TGTGCCAGCTCAACCCAGGTGACTAGCACAGATACGCAGTATTTT,CASSTQVTSTDTQYF
15,TRBV7-9,TRBJ2-5,once,NA,TGTGCCAGCAGCTTACGTGTGGGGGAAAAAGAGACCCAGTACTTC,CASSLRVGEKETQYF
13,TRBV29-1,TRBJ2-4,few,TRBD2,TGCAGCGCCTATCTAGCGGGAGGTGGGATTCAGTACTTC,CSAYLAGGGIQYF
13,TRBV7-9,TRBJ2-7,many,NA,TGTGCCAGCAGCTTACCTGCCACCTACGAGCAGTACTTC,CASSLPATYEQYF
15,TRBV29-1,TRBJ2-7,few,TRBD1,TGCAGCGTTGGGGGACAGGATACGAGCTCCTACGAGCAGTACTTC,CSVGGQDTSSYEQYF
13,TRBV29-1,TRBJ1-2,few,TRBD1,TGCAGCGTTACGGGACAGGGGGCTATTGGCTACACCTTC,CSVTGQGAIGYTF
15,TRBV14,TRBJ2-1,NA,TRBD2,TGTGCCAGCAGCCAAGAACTAGCGCCCTACAATGAGCAGTTCTTC,CASSQELAPYNEQFF
16,TRBV4-2,TRBJ2-7,NA,TRBD1,TGTGCCAGCAGCCAAGAAGCAGGGGGCCGCTCCTACGAGCAGTACTTC,CASSQEAGGRSYEQYF
16,TRBV28,TRBJ2-5,many,NA,TGTGCCAGCAGTGCCGGCGTCTCAGGGGTCCTTGAGACCCAGTACTTC,CASSAGVSGVLETQYF
11,TRBV29-1,TRBJ2-2,many,NA,TGCAGCGTTGCGAGCACCGGGGAGCTGTTTTTT,CSVASTGELFF
16,TRBV7-2,TRBJ2-3,many,TRBD1,TGTGCCAGCAGCGGGAGACAGGGGCAAGCTTCAGATACGCAGTATTTT,CASSGRQGQASDTQYF
16,TRBV5-1,TRBJ1-4,NA,NA,TGCGCCAGCAGCTTGGCCCCGGGATGGGGTAATGAAAAACTGTTTTTT,CASSLAPGWGNEKLFF
13,TRBV12-3/TRBV12-4,TRBJ1-1,many,TRBD1,TGTGCCAGCAGTTTCGACAGGGTGACTGAAGCTTTCTTT,CASSFDRVTEAFF
19,TRBV15,TRBJ2-2,few,NA,TGTGCCACCAGCACAAGACAGGGATTACTAGCGGTAAACACCGGGGAGCTGTTTTTT,CATSTRQGLLAVNTGELFF
15,TRBV7-9,TRBJ1-1,NA,NA,TGTGCCAGCAGCTTAGATTCCTGGATTTCCCCTGAAGCTTTCTTT,CASSLDSWISPEAFF
15,TRBV28,TRBJ2-7,few,NA,TGTGCCAGCGGGACTCCGGGACATAGCTCCTACGAGCAGTACTTC,CASGTPGHSSYEQYF
13,TRBV5-1,TRBJ2-7,many,NA,TGCGCCAGCAGCTTGGTTCCAGGAGACGTGCAGTACTTC,CASSLVPGDVQYF
15,TRBV6-1,TRBJ2-1,few,TRBD2,TGTGCCAGCAGCTTTAGCGGGGGGGGAAACAATGAGCAGTTCTTC,CASSFSGGGNNEQFF
20,TRBV4-1,TRBJ2-6,few,TRBD1,TGCGCCAGCAGCCCATCCCAGACAGGGGCCATAAGCTCTGGGGCCAACGTCCTGACTTTC,CASSPSQTGAISSGANVLTF
16,TRBV7-9,TRBJ1-1,NA,NA,TGTGCCAGCAGCTCGCGGGGGGGGAGGATGAACACTGAAGCTTTCTTT,CASSSRGGRMNTEAFF
16,TRBV7-9,TRBJ2-6,many,NA,TGTGCCAGCAGCTTAGGTCCAGGTTACGGGGCCAACGTCCTGACTTTC,CASSLGPGYGANVLTF
12,TRBV12-3/TRBV12-4,TRBJ2-7,NA,NA,TGTGCCAGCAGTCCGGGCCTACGCCCCGAGTACTTC,CASSPGLRPEYF
13,TRBV6-1,TRBJ2-1,NA,NA,TGTGCCAGCATCGACGGCCTGTCGAATGAGCAGTTCTTC,CASIDGLSNEQFF
13,TRBV6-6,TRBJ2-2,few,NA,TGTGCCAGCAGTTATTCGGTGGCCGGGGAGCTGTTTTTT,CASSYSVAGELFF
14,TRBV9,TRBJ2-3,few,NA,TGTGCCAGCAGCGTAGTGTCTAGCACAGATACGCAGTATTTT,CASSVVSSTDTQYF
16,TRBV28,TRBJ2-3,NA,NA,TGTGCCAGCAGTCGTGGACTCTCCCCGAGGGCAGATACGCAGTATTTT,CASSRGLSPRADTQYF
16,TRBV14,TRBJ2-1,NA,NA,TGTGCCAGCAGCCAAGTTGAGGGGTTTATTGCGGATGAGCAGTTCTTC,CASSQVEGFIADEQFF
13,TRBV20-1,TRBJ2-7,NA,NA,TGCAGTGCCCTATTCTGGACAGCCCACGAGCAGTACTTC,CSALFWTAHEQYF
15,TRBV9,TRBJ2-7,few,NA,TGTGCCAGCAGCGAGGCCGGGACGGGTAACTACGAGCAGTACTTC,CASSEAGTGNYEQYF
17,TRBV25-1,TRBJ2-1,few,NA,TGTGCCAGCAGTGAATATATGGGGGACCCGCCATACAATGAGCAGTTCTTC,CASSEYMGDPPYNEQFF
15,TRBV4-1,TRBJ1-6,few,TRBD1,TGCGCCAGCAGCTTTTCGACAGGGGATAATTCACCCCTCCACTTT,CASSFSTGDNSPLHF